The 27 T cell receptor beta chains below were found in one sample sequenced in a study of T-cell reconstitution after alpha-beta-depleted transplantation in children. The authors prepared the TCRbeta library with unique molecular identifiers. Via MiXCR, TCRdb re-called the PCR reads, giving one row per CDR3 protein. The data show around 530,000 distinct CDR3 sequences, over 25% seen once. Specimen: PBMCs from the stem cell graft donor, collected from the stem cell graft. These receptors came from a human donor who donated a stem cell graft to a child with aplastic anemia.

This clonotype was found a few times. This chain joins TRBV30 and TRBJ2-1; D gene unclear. Germline lookup yields CDR1 GTSNPN and CDR2 SVGIG (reference sequence). CDR3 length: 13 residues. The V end was cut by 1 base, the J end by 6 bases, with 10 bases between. The CDR3 bases are TGTGCCTGGAGTGCCCGCCTTCCCAATGAGCAGTTCTTC. Translating gives CAWSARLPNEQFF.

There are a few counts of this clonotype. CDR3 DNA sequence: TGTGCCAGCAGCTTAGTAGGGGCAGGGGGGGCGAACACTGAAGCTTTCTTT. Amino acids: CASSLVGAGGANTEAFF. The chain recombines TRBV7-2 with TRBJ1-1; 7 bases agree with TRBD1. The germline V gene has CDR1 SGHTA and CDR2 FQGNSA. The CDR3 totals 17 residues. V shed 1 base and J 1 base; nucleotides not matched to a gene: 9.

This chain links TRBV20-1 with TRBJ1-2; D is ambiguous. Trimming cost V 6 bases and J 3 bases, with 11 bases left between them. This CDR3 comprises 12 residues. The germline gives CDR1 DFQATT, CDR2 SNEGSKA (reference sequence). The CDR3 region has the DNA TGCAGTGCCACGGGAAACGACTATGGCTACACCTTC. This encodes CSATGNDYGYTF.

The chain combines TRBV19 with TRBJ2-1; 9 bases map to TRBD1. Trimming removed 8 bases from V and 8 bases from J; junction bases left unmatched: 13. The CDR3 is 15 residues long. CDR1 is LNHDA and CDR2 is SQIVND in the germline V gene (reference sequence). The CDR3 sequence: CASVDPGQGFHEQFF. The CDR3 bases are TGTGCCAGTGTCGACCCGGGACAGGGTTTCCATGAGCAGTTCTTC. The full variable domain, rest sourced from reference TRBV19 and TRBJ2-1, is DGGITQSPKYLFRKEGQNVTLSCEQNLNHDAMYWYRQDPGQGLRLIYYSQIVNDFQKGDIAEGYSVSREKKESFPLTVTSAQKNPTAFYLCASVDPGQGFHEQFFGPGTRLTVL.

This chain links TRBV18 with TRBJ2-3; tentatively, D is TRBD1 or TRBD2 (5 bases each). Germline lookup yields CDR1 KGHSH and CDR2 LQKENI. This CDR3 contains 13 residues. The germline V and J ends were trimmed by 3 bases and 10 bases, with 14 bases remaining between them. The CDR3 sequence is CASSPGTGDAQYF. CDR3 DNA sequence: TGTGCCAGCTCACCGGGGACGGGCGATGCGCAGTATTTT.

In its sample, this clonotype was seen a few times. The chain uses TRBV4-2 and TRBJ2-2, with 11 bases that match TRBD2. The CDR3 is 16 amino acids. V lost 3 bases and J lost 6; bases outside the gene matches: 6. Per germline, CDR1 LGHNA and CDR2 YNFKEQ. CDR3 residues: CASSHRTSGRSGELFF. DNA of the CDR3: TGTGCCAGCAGCCACAGGACTAGCGGGCGGTCCGGGGAGCTGTTTTTT.

This clonotype was picked up a small number of times. The genes are TRBV20-1 and TRBJ1-2; no reliable D call. The V and J ends lost 0 bases and 2 bases respectively, with 7 bases between them. In germline, CDR1 is DFQATT, CDR2 SNEGSKA (reference sequence). This CDR3 comprises 13 residues. The CDR3 spells CSARDLDNYGYTF. CDR3 nucleotide sequence: TGCAGTGCTAGAGATCTCGACAACTATGGCTACACCTTC.

This clonotype was detected a few times. The chain's CDR3 is CSVESGNYGYTF. The CDR3, as DNA: TGCAGCGTTGAGTCAGGGAACTATGGCTACACCTTC. V is TRBV29-1 and J is TRBJ1-2, with D possibly matching TRBD1 (5 bases). The germline CDR1 and CDR2 sequences are SQVTM and ANQGSEA. Trimming cost V 3 bases and J 2 bases, with 7 bases left between them. CDR3 size: 12 residues.

V and J are TRBV7-8 and TRBJ2-1; tentative D call: TRBD2 (6 bases). The CDR3 has 16 amino acids. Between the trimmed V and J ends, which lost 2 bases and 2 bases, there was a span of 13 bases. CDR1 SGHVS and CDR2 FQNEAQ come from the germline V gene. The CDR3 spells CASSLTGGTTYNEQFF. The CDR3 nucleotides are TGTGCCAGCAGCTTAACAGGCGGGACCACCTACAATGAGCAGTTCTTC.

This clonotype was found once. The chain carries TRBV12-3 or TRBV12-4 and TRBJ1-1, with D hard to call. Trimming removed 5 bases from V and 8 bases from J, with 9 bases in between. The CDR3 consists of 11 residues. The CDR3 region has the DNA TGTGCCAGCAGTGACCCGCGGGAAGCTTTCTTT. Translated: CASSDPREAFF.

The chain combines TRBV7-9 with TRBJ1-1; TRBD1 might be the D (6 bases). The ends were cut back, 5 bases at V and 14 bases at J, with 15 bases in the middle. The CDR3 sequence is 11 residues long. Germline assignment: CDR1 SEHNR and CDR2 FQNEAQ (reference sequence). The CDR3 DNA reads TGTGCCAGCAGCCGAGGGACACCGTTCTTCTTT. This translates into CASSRGTPFFF. Based on the CDR3 plus reference TRBV7-9 and TRBJ1-1, the full variable domain is DTGVSQNPRHKITKRGQNVTFRCDPISEHNRLYWYRQTLGQGPEFLTYFQNEAQLEKSRLLSDRFSAERPKGSFSTLEIQRTEQGDSAMYLCASSRGTPFFFGQGTRLTVV.

V is TRBV6-1 and J is TRBJ2-7; 9 bases are a match to TRBD1. Germline trimming cut 4 bases from V and 2 bases from J; bases unmatched to any gene: 6. This CDR3 has 15 amino acids. CDR1 is MNHNS and CDR2 is SASEGT in the germline V gene. CDR3 residues: CASSARTGEAYEQYF. Here the CDR3 DNA reads TGTGCCAGCAGTGCTAGGACAGGGGAGGCCTACGAGCAGTACTTC.

This chain links TRBV29-1 with TRBJ2-3; 15 bases fit TRBD2. This CDR3 spans 16 amino acids. The germline CDR1 and CDR2 sequences are SQVTM and ANQGSEA. V shed 4 bases, J shed 2 bases, and the junction held 4 bases outside the gene matches. Here the CDR3 reads CSVAGTSGRITDTQYF. CDR3 DNA sequence: TGCAGCGTTGCCGGGACTAGCGGGAGGATCACAGATACGCAGTATTTT.

The chain has TRBV20-1 and TRBJ1-4; TRBD1 matches at 11 bases. Trimming removed 1 base from V and 4 bases from J; junction bases left unmatched: 2. CDR1 and CDR2 (germline): DFQATT, SNEGSKA (reference sequence). CDR3 length: 15 amino acids. The DNA of the CDR3 is TGCAGTGCTAGAGGGGGACAGGGGGATAATGAAAAACTGTTTTTT. This encodes CSARGGQGDNEKLFF.

This chain links TRBV28 with TRBJ2-5, with 8 bases identical to TRBD2. V lost 7 bases to trimming and J lost 2 bases; unmatched junction nucleotides: 6. The CDR3 is 14 amino acids. Germline lookup yields CDR1 MDHEN and CDR2 SYDVKM. Written as DNA, the CDR3 is TGTGCCAGCACCGCCGGGGGGGTTCAAGAGACCCAGTACTTC. Translated, it gives CASTAGGVQETQYF.

This clonotype was observed a few times. The chain links TRBV7-2 to TRBJ2-5; the match to TRBD2 covers 14 bases. With 1 base clipped from V and 4 bases from J, the junction kept 2 bases outside the gene matches. Per germline, CDR1 SGHTA and CDR2 FQGNSA. This CDR3 has 16 amino acids. The CDR3 bases are TGTGCCAGCAGCTTAGGACTAGCGGGAGGGTTAGAGACCCAGTACTTC. It yields the protein CASSLGLAGGLETQYF.

The gene calls are TRBV5-1 and TRBJ2-2; D is uncertain. Germline CDR1 is SGHRS and CDR2 is YFSETQ. This CDR3 is 15 amino acids long. V lost 2 bases, J lost 1 base, and 9 bases lay in between. CDR3 amino acids: CASSFRDLNTGELFF. CDR3 bases: TGCGCCAGCAGCTTCCGAGACCTGAACACCGGGGAGCTGTTTTTT.

This clonotype was counted between two and nine times. The chain uses TRBV27 and TRBJ1-5, with 8 bases aligning to TRBD1. Per germline, CDR1 MNHEY and CDR2 SMNVEV (reference sequence). V lost 0 bases to trimming and J lost 7 bases; unmatched junction nucleotides: 8. This CDR3 has 16 amino acids. This CDR3 is CASSLSGRGLGQPQHF. The CDR3 DNA is TGTGCCAGCAGTTTATCCGGCAGGGGGCTAGGGCAGCCCCAGCATTTT.

The CDR3 region is CASSTGGPNEQFF. The DNA for the CDR3 is TGTGCTAGTTCGACAGGGGGTCCCAATGAGCAGTTCTTC. The chain is built from TRBV12-5 and TRBJ2-1, with TRBD1 matching 9 bases. Trimming at V came to 8 bases and at J to 6 bases, leaving 5 bases not matched to a gene. This CDR3 has 13 residues. The germline V gene has CDR1 LGHNT and CDR2 FRNRAP.

This clonotype has more than one count but fewer than ten. The chain links TRBV28 to TRBJ2-1; TRBD1 might be the D (6 bases). The CDR3 runs 15 residues. Trimming pared 6 bases from V and 0 bases from J, leaving 12 bases between. Germline V gene lookup returns CDR1 MDHEN and CDR2 SYDVKM. CDR3 in amino acids: CASRVGDTSYNEQFF. Written as DNA, the CDR3 is TGTGCCAGCAGGGTAGGGGACACCTCCTACAATGAGCAGTTCTTC. The full variable domain, completed using reference TRBV28 and TRBJ2-1, is DVKVTQSSRYLVKRTGEKVFLECVQDMDHENMFWYRQDPGLGLRLIYFSYDVKMKEKGDIPEGYSVSREKKERFSLILESASTNQTSMYLCASRVGDTSYNEQFFGPGTRLTVL.

The chain employs TRBV5-1 and TRBJ2-1; TRBD1 matches 11 bases. The length of the CDR3 is 16 residues. V dropped 3 bases and J dropped 4; count of bases not matched to a gene: 6. Per the germline V gene, CDR1 is SGHRS and CDR2 is YFSETQ. The CDR3 spells CASSSDGQGAYNEQFF. The CDR3 DNA follows: TGCGCCAGCAGCTCGGACGGACAGGGGGCGTACAATGAGCAGTTCTTC.

The chain employs TRBV7-9 and TRBJ2-5; 7 bases map to TRBD1. The CDR3 covers 15 residues. CDR1 is SEHNR, CDR2 FQNEAQ, per germline (reference sequence). The V segment lost 5 bases and the J segment 5 bases; nucleotides outside the gene matches: 11. This chain's CDR3 is CASSARDRGTETQYF. Here the CDR3 DNA reads TGTGCCAGCAGCGCCCGGGACAGAGGGACGGAGACCCAGTACTTC.

This clonotype turned up a few times. This chain joins TRBV13 and TRBJ2-7; TRBD1 aligns across 8 bases. Looked up from germline, CDR1 is PRHDT and CDR2 is FYEKMQ (reference sequence). CDR3 length: 15 amino acids. J gave up 4 bases and V 1 base, and 6 bases lay outside the gene matches. The CDR3: CASSLESGGIYEQYF. As DNA, the CDR3 is TGTGCCAGCAGCTTAGAGTCAGGGGGCATTTACGAGCAGTACTTC.

The J gene is TRBJ2-5, the V gene TRBV5-4, with 9 bases matching TRBD2. After removal of 1 base from V and 4 bases from J, the junction contained 11 bases not matched to a gene. CDR1 is SGHNT and CDR2 is YYREEE in the germline V gene (reference sequence). This CDR3 has 17 residues. The CDR3 DNA follows: TGTGCCAGCAGCTTGACCATAGCGGGAGTTCGCACAGAGACCCAGTACTTC. Translated: CASSLTIAGVRTETQYF.

The rearrangement uses TRBV5-1 and TRBJ1-1, with 7 bases matching TRBD1. Per the germline V gene, CDR1 is SGHRS and CDR2 is YFSETQ. V was pared by 1 base and J by 0 bases, with 6 bases of the junction left unmatched. The CDR3 is 16 residues long. The CDR3 region is CASSLMSGGVNTEAFF. For the CDR3, the DNA is TGCGCCAGCAGCTTGATGTCAGGGGGTGTGAACACTGAAGCTTTCTTT. Complete variable domain (other parts from reference TRBV5-1 and TRBJ1-1): KAGVTQTPRYLIKTRGQQVTLSCSPISGHRSVSWYQQTPGQGLQFLFEYFSETQRNKGNFPGRFSGRQFSNSRSEMNVSTLELGDSALYLCASSLMSGGVNTEAFFGQGTRLTVV.

The gene calls are TRBV7-9 and TRBJ1-1; D is undetermined. The germline V gene has CDR1 SEHNR and CDR2 FQNEAQ (reference sequence). This CDR3 comprises 15 residues. Trimming pared 5 bases from V and 1 base from J, leaving 14 bases between. The CDR3 DNA is TGTGCCAGCAGCCCGCCAAATGGCCCGAACACTGAAGCTTTCTTT. It codes for CASSPPNGPNTEAFF.

The chain recombines TRBV6-1 with TRBJ1-4; D possibly corresponds to TRBD1 (5 bases). V lost 5 bases to trimming and J lost 5 bases, with 9 bases between them. Germline V gene lookup returns CDR1 MNHNS and CDR2 SASEGT. This CDR3 region has 13 residues. For the CDR3, the DNA is TGTGCCAGCAGTACCCGGGACAATGAAAAACTGTTTTTT. Translated: CASSTRDNEKLFF.